This TCR beta chain appears in the sequencing data of a study of prognosis after radiotherapy for stage I lung cancer. Study-level findings and limits: The study found that unique TCR clone counts fell after stereotactic body radiation therapy, median roughly 10,000 versus 7,000.

The CDR3 totals 14 residues. Trimming stripped 2 bases from V and 1 base from J, with 6 bases between. CDR1 and CDR2 from the germline V gene are KGHSH and LQKENI. A word on this clonotype: Its cognate antigen is unknown.

At each of two time points, about 6 milliliters of venous blood were taken. Two-round multiplex PCR on genomic DNA was the method by which TCR beta CDR3 was amplified. Primers targeting each individual TRBV and TRBJ gene were applied in first-round PCR. The second round, a PCR step, used universal primers. TCRdb redid the calling of the multiplex PCR reads with MiXCR, one entry per CDR3 protein. The sample records tens of thousands of distinct CDR3 sequences, around 30% being singletons. The clonotype was recovered from a donor at least 50 years old with non-small cell lung cancer. The sample here was PBMCs, taken before or after stereotactic body radiation therapy (not recorded which). The rearrangement links TRBV18 to TRBJ1-3; no clear D gene. The DNA of the CDR3 is TGTGCCAGCTCACCATACGTGTCTGGAAACACCATATATTTT. Encoded protein: CASSPYVSGNTIYF.